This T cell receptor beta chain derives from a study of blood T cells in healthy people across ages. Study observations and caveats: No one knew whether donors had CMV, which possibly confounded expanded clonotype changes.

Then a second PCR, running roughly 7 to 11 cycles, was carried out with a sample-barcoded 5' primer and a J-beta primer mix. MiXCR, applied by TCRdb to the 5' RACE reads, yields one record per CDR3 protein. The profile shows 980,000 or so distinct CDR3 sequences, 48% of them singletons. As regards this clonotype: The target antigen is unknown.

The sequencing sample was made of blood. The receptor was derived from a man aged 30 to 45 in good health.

CDR3 in amino acids: CAISGGLALTDTQYF. CDR3 nucleotide sequence: TGTGCCATCAGTGGAGGACTAGCTCTCACAGATACGCAGTATTTT. The V call is TRBV10-3, the J call TRBJ2-3; 8 bases agree with TRBD2. CDR1 and CDR2 (germline): ENHRY, SYGVKD. Trimming took 4 bases from V and 2 from J; bases not matched to a gene: 5. This CDR3 comprises 15 residues.